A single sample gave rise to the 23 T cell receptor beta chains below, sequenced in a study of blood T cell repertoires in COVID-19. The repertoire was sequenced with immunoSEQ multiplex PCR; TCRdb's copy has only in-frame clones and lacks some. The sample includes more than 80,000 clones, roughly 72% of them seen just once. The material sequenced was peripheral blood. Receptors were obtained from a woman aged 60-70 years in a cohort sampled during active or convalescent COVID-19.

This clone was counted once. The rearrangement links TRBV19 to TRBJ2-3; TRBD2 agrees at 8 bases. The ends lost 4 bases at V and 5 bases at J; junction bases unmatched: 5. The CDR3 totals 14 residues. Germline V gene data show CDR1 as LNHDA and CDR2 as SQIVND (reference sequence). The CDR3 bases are TGTGCCAGTAGTAGCGGGGGGACACTAGATACGCAGTATTTT. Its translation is CASSSGGTLDTQYF. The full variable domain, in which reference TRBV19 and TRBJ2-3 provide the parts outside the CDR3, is DGGITQSPKYLFRKEGQNVTLSCEQNLNHDAMYWYRQDPGQGLRLIYYSQIVNDFQKGDIAEGYSVSREKKESFPLTVTSAQKNPTAFYLCASSSGGTLDTQYFGPGTRLTVL.

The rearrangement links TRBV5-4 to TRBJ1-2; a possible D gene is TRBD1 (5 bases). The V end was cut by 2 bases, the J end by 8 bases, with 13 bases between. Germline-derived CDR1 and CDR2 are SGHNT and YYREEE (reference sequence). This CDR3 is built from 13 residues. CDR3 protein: CASSFTGSGGYTF. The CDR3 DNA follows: TGTGCCAGCAGCTTTACAGGAAGTGGCGGCTACACCTTC. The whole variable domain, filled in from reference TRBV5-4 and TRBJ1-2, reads ETGVTQSPTHLIKTRGQQVTLRCSSQSGHNTVSWYQQALGQGPQFIFQYYREEENGRGNFPPRFSGLQFPNYSSELNVNALELDDSALYLCASSFTGSGGYTFGSGTRLTVV.

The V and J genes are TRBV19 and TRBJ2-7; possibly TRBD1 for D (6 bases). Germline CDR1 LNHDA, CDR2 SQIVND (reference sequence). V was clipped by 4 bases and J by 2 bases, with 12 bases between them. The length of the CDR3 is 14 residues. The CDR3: CASSRTETPYEQYF. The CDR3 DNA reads TGTGCCAGTAGTAGGACAGAAACCCCCTACGAGCAGTACTTC.

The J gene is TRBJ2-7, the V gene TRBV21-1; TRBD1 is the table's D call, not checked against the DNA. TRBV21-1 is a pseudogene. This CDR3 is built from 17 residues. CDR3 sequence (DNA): TGTGCCAGCAGCAAAGGAGGGGGAATTGGCAGCTCCTACGAGCAGTACTTC. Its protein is CASSKGGGIGSSYEQYF.

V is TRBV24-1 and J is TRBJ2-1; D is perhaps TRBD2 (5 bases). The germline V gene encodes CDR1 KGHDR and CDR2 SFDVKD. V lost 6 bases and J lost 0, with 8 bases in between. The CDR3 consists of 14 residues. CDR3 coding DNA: TGTGCCACCAGTCCGGGATCCTCCTACAATGAGCAGTTCTTC. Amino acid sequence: CATSPGSSYNEQFF.

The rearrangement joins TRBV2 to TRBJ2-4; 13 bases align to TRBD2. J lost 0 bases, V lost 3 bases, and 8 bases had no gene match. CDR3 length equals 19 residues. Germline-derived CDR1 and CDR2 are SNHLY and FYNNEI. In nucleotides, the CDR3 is TGTGCCAGCAGTGACCAACTAGCGGGGGGGGCATTAGCCAAAAACATTCAGTACTTC. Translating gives CASSDQLAGGALAKNIQYF.

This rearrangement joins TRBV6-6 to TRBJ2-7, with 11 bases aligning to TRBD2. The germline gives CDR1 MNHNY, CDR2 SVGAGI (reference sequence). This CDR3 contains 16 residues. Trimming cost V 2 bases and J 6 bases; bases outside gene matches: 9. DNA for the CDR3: TGTGCCAGCAGTTACCCCATACTAGCGGGGGCTCTCGAGCAGTACTTC. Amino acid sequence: CASSYPILAGALEQYF.

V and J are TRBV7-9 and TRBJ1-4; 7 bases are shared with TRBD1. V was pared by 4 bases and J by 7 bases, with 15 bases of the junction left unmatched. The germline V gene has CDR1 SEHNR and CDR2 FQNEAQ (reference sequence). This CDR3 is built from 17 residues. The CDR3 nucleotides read TGTGCCAGCAGCTCCCAGGGGGGCGGGGAGATACCTGAAAAACTGTTTTTT. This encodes CASSSQGGGEIPEKLFF.

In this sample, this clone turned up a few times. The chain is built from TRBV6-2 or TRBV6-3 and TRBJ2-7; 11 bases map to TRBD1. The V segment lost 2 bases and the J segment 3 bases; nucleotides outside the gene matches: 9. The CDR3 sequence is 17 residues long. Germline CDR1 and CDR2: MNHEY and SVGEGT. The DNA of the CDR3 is TGTGCCAGCAGTTACGCGACCGGGACAGGGGGAGGCTACGAGCAGTACTTC. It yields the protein CASSYATGTGGGYEQYF.

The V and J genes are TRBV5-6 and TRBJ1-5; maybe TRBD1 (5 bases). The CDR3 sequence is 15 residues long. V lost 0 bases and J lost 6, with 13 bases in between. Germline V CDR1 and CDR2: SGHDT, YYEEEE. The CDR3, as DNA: TGTGCCAGCAGCTTGGCCAGGGTTGCGATTCAGCCCCAGCATTTT. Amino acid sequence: CASSLARVAIQPQHF.

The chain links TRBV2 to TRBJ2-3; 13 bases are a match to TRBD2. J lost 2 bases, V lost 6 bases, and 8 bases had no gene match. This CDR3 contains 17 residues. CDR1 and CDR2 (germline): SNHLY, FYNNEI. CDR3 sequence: CASRTGLAGANTDTQYF. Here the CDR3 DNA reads TGTGCCAGCAGGACCGGACTAGCGGGGGCCAACACAGATACGCAGTATTTT.

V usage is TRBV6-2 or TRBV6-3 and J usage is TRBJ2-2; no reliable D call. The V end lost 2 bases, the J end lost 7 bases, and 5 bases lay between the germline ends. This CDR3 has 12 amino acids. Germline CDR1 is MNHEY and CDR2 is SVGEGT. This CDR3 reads CASSYVGGELFF. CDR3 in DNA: TGTGCCAGCAGTTACGTCGGCGGGGAGCTGTTTTTT.

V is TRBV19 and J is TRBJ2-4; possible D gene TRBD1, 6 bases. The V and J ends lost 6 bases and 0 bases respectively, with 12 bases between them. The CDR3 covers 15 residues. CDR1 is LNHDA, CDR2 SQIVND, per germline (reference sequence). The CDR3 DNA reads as TGTGCCAGTAGATCAGGGGAGCTAGCCAAAAACATTCAGTACTTC. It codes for CASRSGELAKNIQYF.

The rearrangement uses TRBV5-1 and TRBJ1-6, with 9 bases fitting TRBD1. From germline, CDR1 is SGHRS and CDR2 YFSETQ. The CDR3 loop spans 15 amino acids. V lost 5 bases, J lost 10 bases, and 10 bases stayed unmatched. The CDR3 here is CASSQGTGLRSPLHF. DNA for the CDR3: TGCGCCAGCAGTCAGGGGACAGGGCTGAGATCACCCCTCCACTTT.

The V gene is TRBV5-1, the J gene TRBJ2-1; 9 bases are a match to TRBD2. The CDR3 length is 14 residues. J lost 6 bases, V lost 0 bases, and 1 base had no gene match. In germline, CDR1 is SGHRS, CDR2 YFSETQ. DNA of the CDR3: TGCGCCAGCAGCTTGGTAGCGGGGGTCAATGAGCAGTTCTTC. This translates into CASSLVAGVNEQFF. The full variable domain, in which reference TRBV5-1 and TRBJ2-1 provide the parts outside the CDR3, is KAGVTQTPRYLIKTRGQQVTLSCSPISGHRSVSWYQQTPGQGLQFLFEYFSETQRNKGNFPGRFSGRQFSNSRSEMNVSTLELGDSALYLCASSLVAGVNEQFFGPGTRLTVL.

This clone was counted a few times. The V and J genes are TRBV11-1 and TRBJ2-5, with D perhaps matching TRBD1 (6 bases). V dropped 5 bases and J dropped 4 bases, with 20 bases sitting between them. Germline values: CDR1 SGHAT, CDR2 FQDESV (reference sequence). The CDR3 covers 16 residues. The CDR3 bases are TGTGCCAGCAGCCCGGGATTACAGGGCGTCGGAGAGACCCAGTACTTC. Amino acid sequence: CASSPGLQGVGETQYF.

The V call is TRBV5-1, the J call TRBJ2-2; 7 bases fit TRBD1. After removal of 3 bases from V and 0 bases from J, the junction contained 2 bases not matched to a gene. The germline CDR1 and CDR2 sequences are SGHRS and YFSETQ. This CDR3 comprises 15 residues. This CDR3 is CASSWGQTNTGELFF. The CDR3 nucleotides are TGCGCCAGCAGCTGGGGACAGACGAACACCGGGGAGCTGTTTTTT.

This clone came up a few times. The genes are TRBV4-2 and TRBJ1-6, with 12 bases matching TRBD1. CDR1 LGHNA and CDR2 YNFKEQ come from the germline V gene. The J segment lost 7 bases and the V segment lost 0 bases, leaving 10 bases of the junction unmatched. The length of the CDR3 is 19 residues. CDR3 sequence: CASSQEGTGGATRNSPLHF. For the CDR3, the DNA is TGTGCCAGCAGCCAAGAGGGGACAGGGGGCGCGACGAGGAATTCACCCCTCCACTTT.

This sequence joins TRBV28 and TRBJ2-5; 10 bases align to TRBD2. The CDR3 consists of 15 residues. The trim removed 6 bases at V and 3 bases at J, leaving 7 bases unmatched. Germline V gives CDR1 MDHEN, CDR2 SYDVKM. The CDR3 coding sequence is TGTGCCAGCAGCCCCGCTCTAGCGGGGGAAGAGACCCAGTACTTC. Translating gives CASSPALAGEETQYF. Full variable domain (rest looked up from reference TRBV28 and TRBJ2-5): DVKVTQSSRYLVKRTGEKVFLECVQDMDHENMFWYRQDPGLGLRLIYFSYDVKMKEKGDIPEGYSVSREKKERFSLILESASTNQTSMYLCASSPALAGEETQYFGPGTRLLVL.

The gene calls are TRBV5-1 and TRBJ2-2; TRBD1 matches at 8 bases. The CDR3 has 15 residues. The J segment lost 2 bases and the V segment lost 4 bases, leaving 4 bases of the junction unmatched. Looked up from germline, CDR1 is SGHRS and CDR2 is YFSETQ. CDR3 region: CASSHDRGNTGELFF. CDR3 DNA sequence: TGCGCCAGCAGCCACGACAGGGGTAACACCGGGGAGCTGTTTTTT.

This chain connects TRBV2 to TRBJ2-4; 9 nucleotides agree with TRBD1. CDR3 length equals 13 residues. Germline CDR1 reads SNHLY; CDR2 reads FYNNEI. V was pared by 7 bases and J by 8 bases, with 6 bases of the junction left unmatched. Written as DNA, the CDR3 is TGTGCCAGCACGGGACAGGGCTTCTACATTCAGTACTTC. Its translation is CASTGQGFYIQYF.

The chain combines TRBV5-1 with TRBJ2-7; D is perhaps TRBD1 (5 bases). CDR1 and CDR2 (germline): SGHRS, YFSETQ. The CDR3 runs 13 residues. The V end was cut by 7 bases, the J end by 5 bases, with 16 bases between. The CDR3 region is CASYNPPRDEQYF. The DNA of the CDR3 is TGCGCCAGCTATAACCCCCCCAGGGACGAGCAGTACTTC.

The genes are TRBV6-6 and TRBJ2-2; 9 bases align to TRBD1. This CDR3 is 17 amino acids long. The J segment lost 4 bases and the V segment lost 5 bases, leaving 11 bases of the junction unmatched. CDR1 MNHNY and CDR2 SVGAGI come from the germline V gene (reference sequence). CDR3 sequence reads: CASSPDMGTGRTGELFF. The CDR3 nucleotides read TGTGCCAGCAGTCCCGATATGGGGACAGGGCGCACCGGGGAGCTGTTTTTT.